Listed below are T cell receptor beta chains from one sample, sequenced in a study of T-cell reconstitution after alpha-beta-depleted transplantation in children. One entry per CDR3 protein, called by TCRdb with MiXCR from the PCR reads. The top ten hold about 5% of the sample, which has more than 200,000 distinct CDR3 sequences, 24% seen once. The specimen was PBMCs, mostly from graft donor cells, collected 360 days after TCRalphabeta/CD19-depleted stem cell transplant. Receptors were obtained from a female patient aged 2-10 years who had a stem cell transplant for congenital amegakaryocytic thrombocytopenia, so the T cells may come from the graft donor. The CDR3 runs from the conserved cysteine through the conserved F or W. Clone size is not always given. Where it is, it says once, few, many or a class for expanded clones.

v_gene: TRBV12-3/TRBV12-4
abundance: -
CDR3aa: CASSLAEGHLLTGELFF

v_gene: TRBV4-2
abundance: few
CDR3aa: CASSQPGPQETQYF

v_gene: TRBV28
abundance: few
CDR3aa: CASRTQGGHQPQHF

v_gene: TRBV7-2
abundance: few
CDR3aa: CASTNRRRGADTQYF

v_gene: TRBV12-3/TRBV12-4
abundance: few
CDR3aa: CASSLVIGDEQFF

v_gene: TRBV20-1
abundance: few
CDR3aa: CSADDRTRGNTEAFF

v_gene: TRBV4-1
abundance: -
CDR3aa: CASSQVQGDYEQYF

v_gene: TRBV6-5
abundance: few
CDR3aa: CASSCCYKNTEAFF

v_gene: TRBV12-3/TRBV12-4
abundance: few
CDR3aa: CASSGLAGGHTDTQYF

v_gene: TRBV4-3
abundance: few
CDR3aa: CASSQVGDQPQHF